This entry is about one T cell receptor beta chain. Its specific antigen is unknown. No much larger clonotype is one base removed from it; base qualities were not supplied. The collaborating institutions used their own protocols to collect whole blood in K2EDTA tubes. For TCRbeta analysis, collaborator samples were shipped as frozen whole blood, as isolated PBMCs, or as DNA extracted from either sample type. The data were taken from a study of blood T cell repertoires in COVID-19 (dated by TCRdb to about 2020). About the study as a whole: Samples covering the acute and convalescent phases of COVID-19 were provided by collaborators in the United States, Italy and Spain. Samples came from the ongoing ImmuneRACE study (first 160 participants) plus 1,254 subjects from 6 global collaborators. Subjects who had been exposed to COVID-19, were actively infected with it, or had recovered from it provided the deeply sampled blood TCRbeta repertoires that made up the dataset. The material from the prospective study consisted of cDNA or gDNA derived from T cells, B-cell-depleted T cells, or PBMCs. Sample metadata almost always included a de-identified subject ID, COVID-19 status, age in years and sex. The repertoires were made available in a free public database intended to serve as a resource for research on the immune response to SARS-CoV-2. Where HLA class I and class II types were available, the types were taken from metadata supplied by the sample provider, not from assay-based typing.

What the study reported, not specific to this receptor: Clinical and demographic metadata were provided uncurated, with the amount varying by source and participant.

The CDR3 holds 16 amino acids from the cysteine to the phenylalanine. Only CDR3 DNA is held: 48 bases, read in frame from base 1. According to the germline V gene, CDR1 reads LGHNA and CDR2 reads YSLEER. V trim: 4 bases; J trim: 2 bases; unmatched bases: 7. TCRbeta CDR3 regions were amplified from genomic DNA by means of the immunoSEQ Assay, a bias-controlled multiplex PCR. The paper's processing steps were these. Within the assay, amplification of reference gene primers was used to estimate how many nucleated cells each sample contained. To quantify the absolute abundance of each unique TCRbeta CDR3 rearrangement, sequence reads were collapsed and filtered. For each sample, productive Simpson clonality was calculated as the square root of Simpson's diversity index across productive rearrangements. The clones in this table, taken by TCRdb from immuneACCESS, are in-frame only. Not every clone is retained; where verified, under half of the shortfall comes from an unresolved V gene, and the cause of the rest is unknown. D and trimming come from the DNA, and the V and J calls and clone size come from that table. This sample is represented by hundreds of thousands of clones; 85% to 90% of them were singletons. The top ten clones comprise more than 5.5% of the sample.

Here the chain combines TRBV4-3 and TRBJ2-1; 8 bases in the junction line up with TRBD2. This sequence originates from an elderly man with acute or convalescent COVID-19. The sequenced sample was peripheral blood. In nucleotide form, the sequence is TGCGCCAGCAGCCGGGTAGCGGGAAACACCTACAATGAGCAGTTCTTC. Its protein is CASSRVAGNTYNEQFF.